The rows below give T cell receptor beta chains drawn from one sample of a study of post-analysis software for immune sequencing data. Via MiXCR, TCRdb re-called the PCR reads, giving one row per CDR3 protein. The sample shows roughly 170,000 distinct CDR3 sequences, roughly 31% of them seen only once. The sample comprised blood. The source is a girl aged 10 to 17 with multiple sclerosis. The CDR3 runs from the conserved cysteine through the conserved F or W. A D gene is named only where the DNA matches it firmly. Size tells how often a clone was seen (once, few, many) or the class of an expanded clone, and some rows leave it out.

CDR3 | DNA | V | size | J | D
CSAPKPVPGEEQFF | TGCAGTGCTCCAAAACCCGTTCCAGGGGAAGAGCAGTTCTTC | TRBV20-1 | few | TRBJ2-1 | NA
CASSRAGAGDNEQFF | TGTGCCAGCTCACGAGCGGGAGCAGGGGACAATGAGCAGTTCTTC | TRBV18 | NA | TRBJ2-1 | TRBD2
CASSLWAGRDEQYF | TGCGCCAGCAGCCTATGGGCCGGGAGGGATGAGCAGTACTTC | TRBV4-1 | NA | TRBJ2-5 | TRBD2
CASSSTGWDEQYF | TGTGCCAGCAGTTCGACAGGGTGGGATGAGCAGTACTTC | TRBV12-3/TRBV12-4 | NA | TRBJ2-7 | TRBD1
CSVPGLGAQGPQYF | TGCAGCGTCCCGGGACTAGGGGCTCAAGGGCCCCAGTACTTC | TRBV29-1 | many | TRBJ2-5 | TRBD2
CASSWEFTDTQYF | TGCGCCAGCAGCTGGGAGTTTACAGATACGCAGTATTTT | TRBV4-1 | many | TRBJ2-3 | NA
CASSLVGGGTEAFF | TGTGCCAGCAGCTTAGTAGGAGGGGGCACTGAAGCTTTCTTT | TRBV7-6 | few | TRBJ1-1 | NA
CANSFYTDTQYF | TGTGCCAACAGCTTTTACACAGATACGCAGTATTTT | TRBV7-2 | NA | TRBJ2-3 | NA
CASSRDIEGTDTEYF | TGTGCCAGCAGCCGGGACATCGAGGGCACAGATACGGAGTATTTT | TRBV12-3/TRBV12-4 | NA | TRBJ2-3 | NA
CASSLTTSVTDTQFF | TGCGCCAGCAGCTTAACGACTAGTGTGACAGATACGCAGTTCTTC | TRBV5-1 | NA | TRBJ2-1 | NA
CSATVLAGVYEQYF | TGCAGTGCTACTGTCCTAGCGGGAGTCTACGAGCAGTACTTC | TRBV20-1 | many | TRBJ2-7 | TRBD2
CASSRDTALYGYTF | TGTGCCAGCAGCCGGGACACGGCACTGTATGGCTACACCTTC | TRBV3-1 | few | TRBJ1-2 | NA
CASSPGLAGEIQETQYF | TGTGCCAGCAGCCCAGGACTAGCGGGAGAGATCCAAGAGACCCAGTACTTC | TRBV5-6 | many | TRBJ2-5 | TRBD2
CSSEGLAGASEQFF | TGCAGTTCTGAAGGACTAGCGGGAGCTTCGGAGCAGTTCTTC | TRBV20-1 | few | TRBJ2-1 | TRBD2
CASSSDRVPLEQYF | TGTGCCAGCAGTTCCGACAGGGTACCTCTCGAGCAGTACTTC | TRBV12-3/TRBV12-4 | many | TRBJ2-7 | TRBD1
CASSLRTGGRSGANVLTF | TGTGCCAGCAGCTTACGGACAGGGGGTCGCTCTGGGGCCAACGTCCTGACTTTC | TRBV7-9 | many | TRBJ2-6 | TRBD1
CASSPDRINEKLFF | TGTGCCAGCAGCCCAGACAGGATTAATGAAAAACTGTTTTTT | TRBV5-6 | NA | TRBJ1-4 | NA
CASSLEPYEQYF | TGTGCCAGCAGCCTCGAACCCTACGAGCAGTACTTC | TRBV6-2/TRBV6-3 | NA | TRBJ2-7 | NA
CASSPRDPYEQYF | TGTGCCAGCTCACCGAGGGATCCCTACGAGCAGTACTTC | TRBV18 | NA | TRBJ2-7 | NA
CASSLSGLAGVQYF | TGTGCCAGCAGTTTGTCGGGACTAGCGGGAGTGCAGTACTTC | TRBV27 | few | TRBJ2-7 | TRBD2
CSVHRESGEQYF | TGCAGCGTACACAGGGAGTCGGGAGAGCAGTACTTC | TRBV29-1 | many | TRBJ2-7 | NA
CASSPNRDRGNEQFF | TGTGCCAGCAGCCCCAACCGGGACAGGGGCAATGAGCAGTTCTTC | TRBV7-3 | many | TRBJ2-1 | TRBD1
CASSLISAGVHTQYF | TGTGCCAGCAGTTTAATATCGGCGGGAGTTCATACGCAGTATTTT | TRBV28 | few | TRBJ2-3 | TRBD2
CASSEGVGRVRETQYF | TGTGCCAGCAGTGAGGGGGTCGGTAGGGTCCGGGAGACCCAGTACTTC | TRBV6-1 | few | TRBJ2-5 | NA
CASNPGQGLPDTQYF | TGTGCCAGCAACCCGGGACAGGGGTTGCCAGATACGCAGTATTTT | TRBV7-6 | many | TRBJ2-3 | TRBD1
CASSLSSDRHVYIQYF | TGTGCCAGCAGCTTATCGTCCGACAGACACGTATACATTCAGTACTTC | TRBV7-2 | NA | TRBJ2-4 | NA
CSAVASSGSTDTQYF | TGCAGTGCCGTTGCTTCTAGCGGGAGCACAGATACGCAGTATTTT | TRBV20-1 | many | TRBJ2-3 | TRBD2
CATEVGQGGEAFF | TGTGCAACAGAAGTTGGGCAGGGGGGTGAAGCTTTCTTT | TRBV12-3/TRBV12-4 | NA | TRBJ1-1 | TRBD1
CASTTGGGLYEQYF | TGTGCCAGCACCACCGGGGGGGGGCTCTACGAGCAGTACTTC | TRBV28 | many | TRBJ2-7 | TRBD2
CASSLLWGRVNTEAFF | TGTGCCAGCAGCTTATTGTGGGGGCGGGTGAACACTGAAGCTTTCTTT | TRBV7-2 | NA | TRBJ1-1 | NA
CASSGGAPGNTIYF | TGTGCCAGCAGTGGGGGGGCACCTGGAAACACCATATATTTT | TRBV7-9 | few | TRBJ1-3 | NA
CVSRPPGQDNYNEQYF | TGCGTCAGCAGGCCCCCGGGACAGGATAACTACAATGAGCAGTACTTC | TRBV4-1 | NA | TRBJ2-7 | TRBD1
CASSPMIAGVYNEQYF | TGCGCCAGCAGCCCCATGATAGCGGGAGTGTACAATGAGCAGTACTTC | TRBV5-1 | NA | TRBJ2-5 | TRBD2
CASSQVLAGGDTQYF | TGCGCCAGCAGCCAAGTTCTAGCGGGAGGAGATACGCAGTATTTT | TRBV4-1 | few | TRBJ2-3 | TRBD2
CASGAGLNTEAFF | TGTGCCAGCGGAGCAGGGCTGAACACTGAAGCTTTCTTT | TRBV5-8 | few | TRBJ1-1 | NA
CASSPGVRGFQYF | TGTGCCAGCAGCCCCGGGGTGAGGGGATTTCAGTACTTC | TRBV12-3/TRBV12-4 | many | TRBJ2-4 | NA
CASSLDGQARTGELFF | TGCGCCAGCAGCTTGGACGGACAGGCTAGAACCGGGGAGCTGTTTTTT | TRBV5-1 | few | TRBJ2-2 | TRBD1
CAIRPDRGLTDTQYF | TGTGCCATCAGACCGGACAGGGGGCTGACAGATACGCAGTATTTT | TRBV10-3 | many | TRBJ2-3 | TRBD1
CASSFLANNEQFF | TGCGCCAGCAGCTTTCTGGCCAACAATGAGCAGTTCTTC | TRBV5-1 | many | TRBJ2-1 | NA
CAISDRSGRIKGNEQFF | TGTGCCATCAGTGACCGAAGCGGGAGGATTAAGGGGAATGAGCAGTTCTTC | TRBV10-3 | NA | TRBJ2-1 | TRBD2
CASRNSGANVLTF | TGTGCCAGCCGGAACTCTGGGGCCAACGTCCTGACTTTC | TRBV5-6 | many | TRBJ2-6 | NA
CSVEGMDEQFF | TGCAGCGTTGAAGGGATGGATGAGCAGTTCTTC | TRBV29-1 | NA | TRBJ2-1 | NA
CASSLVGQGVGETQYF | TGTGCCAGCAGTTTAGTAGGACAGGGGGTAGGGGAGACCCAGTACTTC | TRBV12-3/TRBV12-4 | many | TRBJ2-5 | TRBD1
CASSIGTGGPLYGYTF | TGTGCCAGCAGCATAGGGACAGGGGGCCCATTATATGGCTACACCTTC | TRBV5-5 | few | TRBJ1-2 | TRBD1
CASSSGTGINYGYTF | TGCGCCAGCAGCTCCGGGACAGGGATCAACTATGGCTACACCTTC | TRBV5-1 | few | TRBJ1-2 | TRBD1
CASSTGLLDYDEQYF | TGTGCCAGCAGTACGGGCCTTCTAGATTATGATGAGCAGTACTTC | TRBV6-6 | NA | TRBJ2-5 | NA
CASSHQPRLNNEQFF | TGTGCCAGCAGTCACCAGCCCAGACTCAACAATGAGCAGTTCTTC | TRBV12-3/TRBV12-4 | many | TRBJ2-1 | NA
CASSLGTLRFF | TGTGCCAGCAGCCTGGGGACTCTGCGGTTCTTC | TRBV28 | NA | TRBJ2-1 | NA
CAISVREVSNEQFF | TGTGCCATCAGTGTGCGGGAGGTTAGCAATGAGCAGTTCTTC | TRBV10-3 | many | TRBJ2-1 | TRBD2
CASSFDEWGYTF | TGTGCCAGCAGCTTTGACGAGTGGGGCTACACCTTC | TRBV12-3/TRBV12-4 | NA | TRBJ1-2 | NA
CSVEETYERYF | TGCAGCGTTGAAGAGACCTACGAGCGGTACTTC | TRBV29-1 | NA | TRBJ2-4 | NA
CASSYAGASGLSTDTQYF | TGTGCCAGCAGTTACGCCGGGGCTAGCGGCCTAAGCACAGATACGCAGTATTTT | TRBV6-2/TRBV6-3 | many | TRBJ2-3 | TRBD2
CASSLCRGLNGGYTF | TGTGCCAGCAGTTTATGCCGGGGACTCAATGGTGGCTACACCTTC | TRBV28 | NA | TRBJ1-2 | NA
CSAIHRSSYNEQFF | TGCAGTGCTATTCATAGAAGCTCCTACAATGAGCAGTTCTTC | TRBV20-1 | many | TRBJ2-1 | NA
CASTKAAGWGQPQHF | TGTGCCAGCACCAAGGCGGCCGGGTGGGGTCAGCCCCAGCATTTT | TRBV28 | NA | TRBJ1-5 | NA